This T cell receptor beta chain was recorded in a study of shared clonotypes between healthy human individuals. A note on this clone: Its matching antigen is unknown.

The authors loaded roughly 200 ng DNA, 25,000 to 30,000 T cell genomes, into sorted-subset replicate PCRs. Profiling relied on immunoSEQ multiplex PCR, and the TCRdb table lists in-frame clones only, not all of them. The data show roughly 2.6 million clones, roughly nine tenths seen once. Study-level findings and limits: When compared with the clonotypes that were shared by all four sorted-subset donors, the non-shared clonotypes turned out to have lower generation probabilities. Naive CD4 clonotype sharing across four donors was approximately 5%.

Sequencing used naive CD4+ T cells sorted from blood. Subset given: CD45RA+ positively selected. The sequence derives from a man younger than 30 in good health.

The CDR3 protein is CAISDTPLAGNTGELFF. CDR3 nucleotide sequence: TGTGCCATCAGTGATACGCCCCTAGCGGGGAACACCGGGGAGCTGTTTTTT. The genes are TRBV10-3 and TRBJ2-2, with 8 bases that match TRBD2. Germline CDR1 and CDR2: ENHRY and SYGVKD. This CDR3 contains 17 residues. Trimming removed 3 bases from V and 1 base from J; junction bases left unmatched: 7.